Below are 10 T cell receptor beta chains sequenced from a single sample in a study of T cell responses to AZD1222 COVID-19 vaccine. Measured with immunoSEQ multiplex PCR; TCRdb has only the in-frame clones, and not every one. The sample comprises 55,000 to 75,000 clones, around 90% of which are singletons, and 4% to 5% rests with the top ten. The specimen comprised peripheral blood, sampled on day 0 of AZD1222 vaccination. These receptors were obtained from an adult in good health.

The J gene is TRBJ1-6, the V gene TRBV10-2, with D uncertain. Germline values: CDR1 WSHSY, CDR2 SAAADI. The ends were cut back, 3 bases at V and 9 bases at J, with 15 bases in the middle. The CDR3 consists of 15 residues. CDR3 amino acids: CASSDEGSGFSPLHF. CDR3 bases: TGCGCCAGCAGTGATGAAGGGTCAGGCTTTTCACCCCTCCACTTT.

V gene TRBV18 combines with J gene TRBJ2-1, with no clear D. Germline CDR1 KGHSH, CDR2 LQKENI. V was shortened by 1 base and J by 7 bases, with 14 bases between the two germline ends. The CDR3 covers 15 residues. The CDR3 DNA sequence: TGTGCCAGCTCACCACGCGAGGTCACGGGTAATGAGCAGTTCTTC. This gives the protein CASSPREVTGNEQFF.

The chain combines TRBV5-5 with TRBJ2-2, with D possibly being TRBD2 (6 bases). The CDR3 has 14 amino acids. Germline CDR1 reads SGHKS; CDR2 reads YYEKEE (reference sequence). Trimming removed 3 bases from V and 2 bases from J, with 8 bases in between. The CDR3 DNA is TGTGCCAGCAGCTCGGGACTTAACACCGGGGAGCTGTTTTTT. Residues: CASSSGLNTGELFF.

This sequence joins TRBV20-1 and TRBJ1-2; TRBD1 might be the D (6 bases). This CDR3 has 15 residues. The V and J ends lost 3 bases and 4 bases respectively, with 18 bases between them. The germline gives CDR1 DFQATT, CDR2 SNEGSKA (reference sequence). CDR3: CSASYRGAGGYGYTF. The CDR3 DNA reads TGCAGTGCTAGTTACCGGGGGGCCGGCGGCTATGGCTACACCTTC.

This clone was picked up one time. The CDR3 here is CASSVEGRNEQFF. In DNA, the CDR3 is TGTGCCAGCAGCGTCGAGGGAAGGAATGAGCAGTTCTTC. The rearrangement links TRBV9 to TRBJ2-1; D possibly corresponds to TRBD2 (5 bases). CDR1 is SGDLS, CDR2 YYNGEE, per germline. V lost 2 bases and J lost 7, with 10 bases in between. The CDR3 runs to 13 residues. Full variable domain (remainder filled in from reference TRBV9 and TRBJ2-1): DSGVTQTPKHLITATGQRVTLRCSPRSGDLSVYWYQQSLDQGLQFLIQYYNGEERAKGNILERFSAQQFPDLHSELNLSSLELGDSALYFCASSVEGRNEQFFGPGTRLTVL.

The genes are TRBV2 and TRBJ1-1; D possibly corresponds to TRBD1 (6 bases). Trimming stripped 6 bases from V and 4 bases from J, with 18 bases between. The CDR3 is 15 residues long. CDR1 and CDR2 from the germline V gene are SNHLY and FYNNEI. CDR3 DNA: TGTGCCAGCAGGGACTCTGAGGGGGTTCGCACTGAAGCTTTCTTT. Protein sequence: CASRDSEGVRTEAFF.

The chain links TRBV11-2 to TRBJ1-1, with D hard to call. Looked up from germline, CDR1 is SGHAT and CDR2 is FQNNGV. This CDR3 has 12 amino acids. The V gene lost 4 bases and the J gene lost 6 bases, with 9 bases spanning the gap. The CDR3 coding sequence is TGTGCCAGCAGCTCCCATAGCGCTGAAGCTTTCTTT. Translation gives CASSSHSAEAFF.

The V call is TRBV18, the J call TRBJ2-3, with 10 bases identical to TRBD1. The CDR3 has 16 residues. V was clipped by 2 bases and J by 1 base; unmatched bases: 3. From germline, CDR1 is KGHSH and CDR2 LQKENI. The CDR3 bases are TGTGCCAGCTCACCATTGGGGACAGGGGGCACAGATACGCAGTATTTT. Protein sequence: CASSPLGTGGTDTQYF.

The rearrangement uses TRBV19 and TRBJ2-2, with TRBD1 matching over 7 bases. CDR1 and CDR2 (germline): LNHDA, SQIVND (reference sequence). The ends lost 5 bases at V and 5 bases at J; junction bases unmatched: 5. The CDR3 contains 14 residues. The CDR3 DNA is TGTGCCAGTAGTCTAGGGGGCGGGACCGGGGAGCTGTTTTTT. Translated: CASSLGGGTGELFF. Filled out from reference TRBV19 and TRBJ2-2, the complete variable domain reads DGGITQSPKYLFRKEGQNVTLSCEQNLNHDAMYWYRQDPGQGLRLIYYSQIVNDFQKGDIAEGYSVSREKKESFPLTVTSAQKNPTAFYLCASSLGGGTGELFFGEGSRLTVL.

The DNA for the CDR3 is TGCGCCAGCAGCTTAGAGCCTAGACTGTCCTCCTCTGGAAACACCATATATTTT. This encodes CASSLEPRLSSSGNTIYF. The chain links TRBV5-1 to TRBJ1-3, with no clear D. Germline CDR1 reads SGHRS; CDR2 reads YFSETQ. The CDR3 covers 18 residues. Trimming removed 2 bases from V and 0 bases from J, with 18 bases in between.